The rows below give T cell receptor beta chains drawn from one sample of a study of cytomegalovirus exposure and HLA in healthy donors. Sequencing used immunoSEQ multiplex PCR; TCRdb keeps in-frame clones, though not all of them. This sample has 250,000 to 350,000 clones, with approximately 90% found just once. The source material was PBMCs. Receptor source: a woman aged 25 to 39 in good health and CMV-seropositive. Both conserved end residues are part of each CDR3. Each record gives: V gene, J gene, clone size, D gene, CDR3 protein, CDR3 DNA. D genes are given only for firm matches. The size entry is marked missing in some rows and otherwise reads once, few, many or a size class.

TRBV7-3	TRBJ1-3	few	.	CASSLTSGNTIYF	TGTGCCAGCAGCTTAACCTCTGGAAACACCATATATTTT
TRBV7-6	TRBJ2-1	.	.	CASSLGLAFPNEQFF	TGTGCCAGCAGCTTAGGTCTAGCGTTTCCCAATGAGCAGTTCTTC
TRBV27	TRBJ2-4	few	.	CASRPLGDLTKNIQYF	TGTGCCAGCAGACCGTTGGGCGACCTTACCAAAAACATTCAGTACTTC
TRBV9	TRBJ2-1	.	TRBD2	CASSGLAGGSYNEQFF	TGTGCCAGCAGCGGACTAGCGGGGGGGTCCTACAATGAGCAGTTCTTC
TRBV7-2	TRBJ2-7	.	TRBD2	CASSILAGGSLEQYF	TGTGCCAGCAGCATCTTAGCGGGAGGTTCCCTGGAGCAGTACTTC
TRBV7-2	TRBJ1-2	.	.	CASSLARNGYTF	TGTGCCAGCAGCTTAGCGCGGAATGGCTACACCTTC
TRBV6-5	TRBJ2-1	.	TRBD1	CASRSNSGGRDEQFF	TGTGCCAGCAGATCAAACTCAGGGGGACGAGATGAGCAGTTCTTC
TRBV2	TRBJ2-3	once	.	CASSKMGEIGTDTQYF	TGTGCCAGCAGTAAGATGGGGGAGATTGGCACAGATACGCAGTATTTT
TRBV30	TRBJ1-2	.	.	CAWSSGLQDGYTF	TGTGCCTGGAGTTCCGGGCTACAAGATGGCTACACCTTC
TRBV27	TRBJ1-5	.	.	CASGLIAQPQHF	TGTGCCAGCGGTTTGATAGCTCAGCCCCAGCATTTT
TRBV2	TRBJ2-6	.	.	CASSLQGGTTSGANVLTF	TGTGCCAGCAGCCTACAGGGCGGCACCACGTCTGGGGCCAACGTCCTGACTTTC
TRBV11-2	TRBJ2-7	.	.	CASSLLRGRTDREQYF	TGTGCCAGCAGCTTACTCAGGGGACGGACCGATAGGGAGCAGTACTTC
TRBV27	TRBJ1-2	.	.	CATGAGSNYGYTF	TGTGCCACAGGGGCGGGATCTAACTATGGCTACACCTTC
TRBV11-2	TRBJ2-7	.	TRBD2	CASSLAGTSGPPPYEQYF	TGTGCCAGCAGCTTAGCGGGGACTAGCGGGCCGCCACCCTACGAGCAGTACTTC
TRBV2	TRBJ2-5	.	.	CASSETSRETQYF	TGTGCCAGCAGTGAAACGTCTAGGGAGACCCAGTACTTC
TRBV13	TRBJ1-2	once	TRBD1	CASSVGTGGASNYGYTF	TGTGCCAGCAGCGTAGGGACAGGGGGCGCATCCAACTATGGCTACACCTTC
TRBV30	TRBJ2-2	.	.	CAWKPDRPGGELFF	TGTGCCTGGAAACCCGACCGTCCGGGCGGGGAGCTGTTTTTT
TRBV7-9	TRBJ2-7	.	TRBD2	CASSLDTGGYEQYF	TGTGCCAGCAGCTTAGATACGGGAGGCTACGAGCAGTACTTC
TRBV5-4	TRBJ1-2	.	TRBD1	CASSLAWTGGDYGYTF	TGTGCCAGCAGCTTGGCTTGGACAGGGGGCGACTATGGCTACACCTTC
TRBV2	TRBJ2-5	.	TRBD1	CASSERGLETQYF	TGTGCCAGCAGTGAAAGGGGGCTCGAGACCCAGTACTTC
TRBV7-7	TRBJ2-7	.	.	CASSHDRTYSYEQYF	TGTGCCAGCAGCCACGACAGGACCTACTCCTACGAGCAGTACTTC
TRBV6-1	TRBJ2-3	.	TRBD2	CASSEGFTSGRGDTQYF	TGTGCCAGCAGTGAAGGGTTTACTAGCGGGAGAGGAGATACGCAGTATTTT
TRBV5-1	TRBJ1-4	few	.	CASSLGQGREKLFF	TGCGCCAGCAGCTTGGGGCAGGGCCGGGAAAAACTGTTTTTT
TRBV6-1	TRBJ1-2	.	TRBD1	CASSERTGSYGYTF	TGTGCCAGCAGTGAACGGACAGGGAGTTATGGCTACACCTTC
TRBV9	TRBJ2-3	.	TRBD1	CASSAKTGVTDTQYF	TGTGCCAGCAGCGCGAAGACAGGGGTTACAGATACGCAGTATTTT
TRBV6-5	TRBJ2-1	.	.	CASSDVYFEQFF	TGTGCCAGCAGCGACGTATATTTTGAGCAGTTCTTC
TRBV29-1	TRBJ1-2	few	.	CSVALPYGYTF	TGCAGCGTTGCTCTTCCCTATGGCTACACCTTC
TRBV7-2	TRBJ1-1	once	.	CASSLDGGLTEAFF	TGTGCCAGCAGCTTAGATGGGGGGCTGACTGAAGCTTTCTTT
TRBV4-1	TRBJ2-1	.	.	CASSRARASYNEQFF	TGCGCCAGCAGCCGGGCGAGGGCCTCCTACAATGAGCAGTTCTTC
TRBV27	TRBJ1-1	.	.	CASSLQEGNTEAFF	TGTGCCAGCAGTTTACAGGAGGGGAACACTGAAGCTTTCTTT
TRBV7-2	TRBJ2-7	.	TRBD2	CASSPSSGSYEQYF	TGTGCCAGCAGCCCCTCTAGCGGTTCCTACGAGCAGTACTTC
TRBV12-5	TRBJ2-6	.	.	CASGLGENSGANVLTF	TGTGCTAGTGGTTTGGGTGAGAACTCTGGGGCCAACGTCCTGACTTTC
TRBV25-1	TRBJ1-3	.	.	CASSERGGISGNTIYF	TGTGCCAGCAGTGAAAGAGGAGGGATCTCTGGAAACACCATATATTTT